This T cell receptor (beta chain) was recovered during a study of T cells in Graves' hyperthyroidism and ophthalmopathy. Germline V gives CDR1 MNHGY, CDR2 SVAAGI. Trimming pared 4 bases from V and 3 bases from J, leaving 18 bases between. The CDR3 is 16 residues long. RNA transcripts yielded amplified TCR beta CDR3 regions. In the first-round RT-PCR of the TCR CDR3, the HTBI primer set was used. TCRdb recomputed calls from the multiplex PCR reads with MiXCR, one row per CDR3 protein. The data show around 300,000 distinct CDR3 sequences, with about 15% seen just once and roughly 24% held by the top ten. Hyperthyroidism patients were newly diagnosed, had disease duration under 2 months, and were aged 18 to 65 years.

Sequenced: blood. The TCR originated in a woman aged 30 to 39 with Graves' hyperthyroidism. The chain recombines TRBV6-9 with TRBJ2-5; D might be TRBD1 (5 bases). The chain's CDR3 is CASSWGLALVKETQYF. CDR3 DNA: TGTGCCAGCAGTTGGGGCCTCGCGCTTGTGAAAGAGACCCAGTACTTC.